This entry describes one T cell receptor beta chain. Cohort 3 recovered donors had two negative PCRs, clearance, or symptom resolution. The repertoire was sequenced with immunoSEQ multiplex PCR; TCRdb's copy has only in-frame clones and lacks some. Found here are roughly 300,000 clones, roughly 86% of them singletons; the top ten hold approximately 5.3%. These data belong to a study of blood T cell repertoires in COVID-19. Study-wide background: Acute-phase and convalescent COVID-19 samples originated in the United States, Italy and Spain.

CDR1 is SNHLY, CDR2 FYNNEI, per germline. The CDR3 spans 15 residues. V lost 2 bases and J lost 6; bases outside the gene matches: 8. The gene calls are TRBV2 and TRBJ1-1; 8 nucleotides line up with TRBD1. Input material: PBMCs or T cells enriched from blood (not recorded which). The clonotype comes from a woman in her thirties who had recovered from COVID-19. The CDR3 loop reads CASSENERTGPEAFF. CDR3 sequence (DNA): TGTGCCAGCAGTGAAAACGAAAGGACAGGGCCTGAAGCTTTCTTT.